These 25 T cell receptor beta chains were all obtained from the same sample, sequenced in a study of cytomegalovirus exposure and HLA in healthy donors (dated by TCRdb to 2016 to 2017). The library came from the immunoSEQ multiplex PCR assay. TCRdb limited this immuneACCESS table to in-frame rearrangements with V and J called. A share of clones is missing; checked studies link under half to unresolved V genes, and the rest is unexplained. The sample table records approximately 180,000 clones; more than 75% of these occur just once. Roughly 1.5% of the sample belongs to the ten largest clones. Material: PBMCs. These receptors were taken from a woman in her late teens or twenties in good health and CMV-seronegative.

V is TRBV5-1 and J is TRBJ2-7; 7 nucleotides line up with TRBD2. V was pared by 0 bases and J by 2 bases, with 5 bases of the junction left unmatched. This CDR3 is built from 15 residues. In germline, CDR1 is SGHRS, CDR2 YFSETQ. The CDR3 sequence: CASSLEFLAAYEQYF. The DNA for the CDR3 is TGCGCCAGCAGCTTGGAATTCCTAGCGGCCTACGAGCAGTACTTC.

This chain joins TRBV5-1 and TRBJ2-1; 8 bases are shared with TRBD1. CDR1 and CDR2 (germline): SGHRS, YFSETQ. The J segment lost 7 bases and the V segment lost 3 bases, leaving 9 bases of the junction unmatched. The CDR3 runs 15 residues. CDR3: CASSSQGAGGNEQFF. CDR3 DNA: TGCGCCAGCAGCTCCCAGGGGGCAGGGGGGAATGAGCAGTTCTTC.

The rearrangement joins TRBV30 to TRBJ2-2, with D perhaps matching TRBD2 (6 bases). This CDR3 contains 13 residues. Germline CDR1 GTSNPN, CDR2 SVGIG (reference sequence). The V end was cut by 0 bases, the J end by 6 bases, with 8 bases between. The CDR3 bases are TGTGCCTGGAGTGTAGCGGGTGCCGGGGAGCTGTTTTTT. This encodes CAWSVAGAGELFF.

This rearrangement joins TRBV19 to TRBJ2-1; TRBD1 aligns across 7 bases. CDR1 and CDR2 from the germline V gene are LNHDA and SQIVND (reference sequence). There are 16 residues in the CDR3. J was trimmed by 0 bases and V by 6 bases; bases with no gene match: 8. DNA for the CDR3: TGTGCCAGTAGCCTGGGACAGTCTCGCTCCTACAATGAGCAGTTCTTC. The encoded protein is CASSLGQSRSYNEQFF.

The chain is built from TRBV27 and TRBJ2-3; 9 bases fit TRBD2. CDR1 is MNHEY and CDR2 is SMNVEV in the germline V gene (reference sequence). This CDR3 spans 14 amino acids. V lost 7 bases and J lost 4; bases outside the gene matches: 6. CDR3 nucleotides: TGTGCCAGCAACAGCGGGAGGAGGCCAGATACGCAGTATTTT. Amino acid sequence: CASNSGRRPDTQYF.

The chain is built from TRBV19 and TRBJ1-5; D is unclear. The CDR3 is 16 amino acids. The V end was cut by 2 bases, the J end by 0 bases, with 11 bases between. Per the germline V gene, CDR1 is LNHDA and CDR2 is SQIVND (reference sequence). The CDR3 loop is CASSIRRSNSNQPQHF. As DNA, the CDR3 is TGTGCCAGTAGTATACGACGTAGCAATAGCAATCAGCCCCAGCATTTT.

The chain combines TRBV4-1 with TRBJ1-2; D gene unclear. Germline V CDR1 and CDR2: MGHRA, YSYEKL. The length of the CDR3 is 17 residues. V was cut by 4 bases and J by 4 bases, with 22 bases left in between. The CDR3 sequence: CASSPGMATETIYGYTF. CDR3 nucleotides: TGCGCCAGCAGCCCAGGTATGGCAACAGAGACGATCTATGGCTACACCTTC.

The rearrangement joins TRBV11-2 to TRBJ2-3, with D perhaps TRBD1 (5 bases). CDR3 length: 14 residues. The V and J ends lost 0 bases and 3 bases respectively, with 7 bases between them. CDR1 and CDR2 from the germline V gene are SGHAT and FQNNGV. CDR3 sequence reads: CASSLDRVTDTQYF. In DNA form, the CDR3 reads TGTGCCAGCAGCTTAGACAGGGTAACAGATACGCAGTATTTT. Using reference TRBV11-2 and TRBJ2-3 for the parts outside the CDR3, the full variable domain is EAGVAQSPRYKIIEKRQSVAFWCNPISGHATLYWYQQILGQGPKLLIQFQNNGVVDDSQLPKDRFSAERLKGVDSTLKIQPAKLEDSAVYLCASSLDRVTDTQYFGPGTRLTVL.

The chain couples TRBV30 to TRBJ2-7, with D tentatively TRBD1 (5 bases). The CDR3 contains 13 residues. Trimming shortened V by 7 bases and J by 2 bases, and 15 bases separated the two germline ends. Germline lookup yields CDR1 GTSNPN and CDR2 SVGIG (reference sequence). The CDR3 DNA is TGTGCCTTAGACAGTTTAGTACCCTACGAGCAGTACTTC. Its translation is CALDSLVPYEQYF.

This clone was detected once. The chain couples TRBV5-1 to TRBJ2-1, with 7 bases lining up with TRBD1. The J segment lost 2 bases and the V segment lost 6 bases, leaving 5 bases of the junction unmatched. Germline V CDR1 and CDR2: SGHRS, YFSETQ. CDR3 length: 14 residues. The CDR3 sequence is CASNTGTAYNEQFF. Here the CDR3 DNA reads TGCGCCAGCAACACCGGGACAGCCTACAATGAGCAGTTCTTC. The full variable domain, rest sourced from reference TRBV5-1 and TRBJ2-1, is KAGVTQTPRYLIKTRGQQVTLSCSPISGHRSVSWYQQTPGQGLQFLFEYFSETQRNKGNFPGRFSGRQFSNSRSEMNVSTLELGDSALYLCASNTGTAYNEQFFGPGTRLTVL.

J is TRBJ2-1 and V is TRBV4-2, with 11 bases lining up with TRBD2. Trimming removed 0 bases from V and 6 bases from J; junction bases left unmatched: 4. Germline values: CDR1 LGHNA, CDR2 YNFKEQ. The CDR3 spans 16 residues. CDR3: CASSQDFLAGGNEQFF. The CDR3 DNA is TGTGCCAGCAGCCAAGATTTCCTAGCGGGGGGCAATGAGCAGTTCTTC.

This clone was detected once. The chain combines TRBV6-5 with TRBJ1-1; perhaps TRBD1 as D (6 bases). This CDR3 comprises 13 residues. Trimming took off 7 bases at V and 11 bases at J, with 20 bases between the two ends. Germline values: CDR1 MNHEY, CDR2 SVGAGI. CDR3 sequence reads: CASNKEGHFVAFF. The CDR3 DNA reads as TGTGCCAGCAATAAAGAGGGACACTTCGTGGCTTTCTTT.

The V gene is TRBV7-2, the J gene TRBJ2-7; 7 nucleotides match TRBD1. There are 15 residues in the CDR3. Germline trimming cut 0 bases from V and 1 base from J; bases unmatched to any gene: 3. Germline-derived CDR1 and CDR2 are SGHTA and FQGNSA. CDR3 in amino acids: CASSLATGNSYEQYF. The CDR3 nucleotides are TGTGCCAGCAGCTTAGCGACAGGGAATTCCTACGAGCAGTACTTC.

The chain combines TRBV6-5 with TRBJ2-7, with TRBD2 matching over 10 bases. V shed 2 bases, J shed 2 bases, and the junction held 0 bases outside the gene matches. Germline values: CDR1 MNHEY, CDR2 SVGAGI. The CDR3 covers 14 residues. CDR3 sequence: CASSYGTSAYEQYF. Written as DNA, the CDR3 is TGTGCCAGCAGTTACGGGACTAGCGCCTACGAGCAGTACTTC.

This clone was counted once. The chain uses TRBV6-5 and TRBJ2-7; 7 bases are shared with TRBD1. Looked up from germline, CDR1 is MNHEY and CDR2 is SVGAGI. V gave up 4 bases and J gave up 13 bases; unmatched junction bases: 7. CDR3 length: 11 residues. The CDR3 here is CASSSDRVIYF. The CDR3 DNA is TGTGCCAGCAGTTCCGACAGGGTCATTTACTTC.

The chain is built from TRBV6-5 and TRBJ1-6; perhaps TRBD1 as D (5 bases). Per germline, CDR1 MNHEY and CDR2 SVGAGI. V gave up 7 bases and J gave up 3 bases, with 7 bases separating them. The CDR3 extends over 13 amino acids. For the CDR3, the DNA is TGTGCCAGCAAAGACAGCTATAATTCACCCCTCCACTTT. Protein sequence: CASKDSYNSPLHF.

This clone was detected only a few times. V gene TRBV23-1 combines with J gene TRBJ2-7; 10 bases map to TRBD1. TRBV23-1 is classed as an ORF, of uncertain function. This CDR3 spans 13 amino acids. V was clipped by 8 bases and J by 5 bases; unmatched bases: 6. CDR3 in amino acids: CASPYGQGDEQYF. The CDR3 region has the DNA TGCGCCAGCCCCTACGGACAGGGGGACGAGCAGTACTTC.

This chain links TRBV19 with TRBJ1-2, with unresolved D. V dropped 3 bases and J dropped 6 bases, with 11 bases sitting between them. The CDR3 is 13 residues long. Germline CDR1 is LNHDA and CDR2 is SQIVND (reference sequence). For the CDR3, the DNA is TGTGCCAGTAGTATGGGTGGAGTTCATGGCTACACCTTC. This gives the protein CASSMGGVHGYTF.

The chain combines TRBV27 with TRBJ2-1; D remains unclear. V lost 2 bases to trimming and J lost 3 bases, with 5 bases between them. The V gene's germline CDR1 is MNHEY and CDR2 SMNVEV (reference sequence). The CDR3 spans 13 residues. CDR3: CASSLSSYNEQFF. In DNA form, the CDR3 reads TGTGCCAGCAGTTTAAGTAGCTACAATGAGCAGTTCTTC.

The chain couples TRBV7-2 to TRBJ1-1; D possibly corresponds to TRBD1 (5 bases). The germline gives CDR1 SGHTA, CDR2 FQGNSA. Between the trimmed V and J ends, which lost 2 bases and 10 bases, there was a span of 23 bases. CDR3 length: 16 residues. For the CDR3, the DNA is TGTGCCAGCAGCTTATATCGGCGGGACGGAGAAAGGGGAGCTTTCTTT. It codes for CASSLYRRDGERGAFF.

The genes are TRBV6-1 and TRBJ2-7; D is perhaps TRBD1 (6 bases). Germline values: CDR1 MNHNS, CDR2 SASEGT. This CDR3 comprises 14 residues. Deletions cut 7 bases from V and 2 bases from J, with 15 bases between. The CDR3 loop reads CASKSSGEPYEQYF. The CDR3 coding sequence is TGTGCCAGCAAATCATCAGGGGAACCCTACGAGCAGTACTTC.

The genes are TRBV19 and TRBJ1-1; D remains ambiguous. Germline V CDR1 and CDR2: LNHDA, SQIVND (reference sequence). V shed 3 bases and J shed 0 bases, with 11 bases lying between them. The CDR3 spans 15 residues. The CDR3, as DNA: TGTGCCAGTAGTATCCTACGGGTTATGAACACTGAAGCTTTCTTT. Protein: CASSILRVMNTEAFF.

The rearrangement links TRBV27 to TRBJ1-1; D ambiguous. Trimming stripped 2 bases from V and 6 bases from J, with 16 bases between. Per germline, CDR1 MNHEY and CDR2 SMNVEV (reference sequence). The CDR3 is made up of 15 amino acids. As DNA, the CDR3 is TGTGCCAGCAGTTTAGTGAGATGGGCAACCGCTGAAGCTTTCTTT. Translating gives CASSLVRWATAEAFF.

The chain joins TRBV4-1 to TRBJ2-5; 9 bases are shared with TRBD2. V lost 6 bases and J lost 1; bases outside the gene matches: 15. The germline CDR1 and CDR2 sequences are MGHRA and YSYEKL. The CDR3 totals 18 residues. This CDR3 is CASRQTFLAGGPQETQYF. The CDR3, as DNA: TGCGCCAGCAGACAAACCTTTCTCGCGGGGGGGCCCCAAGAGACCCAGTACTTC.

The V call is TRBV5-4, the J call TRBJ1-1; 8 nucleotides match TRBD1. V lost 2 bases to trimming and J lost 7 bases; unmatched junction nucleotides: 4. This CDR3 has 13 residues. Germline-derived CDR1 and CDR2 are SGHNT and YYREEE (reference sequence). The CDR3 bases are TGTGCCAGCAGCTTAATGACAGGGGTTGAAGCTTTCTTT. This encodes CASSLMTGVEAFF.